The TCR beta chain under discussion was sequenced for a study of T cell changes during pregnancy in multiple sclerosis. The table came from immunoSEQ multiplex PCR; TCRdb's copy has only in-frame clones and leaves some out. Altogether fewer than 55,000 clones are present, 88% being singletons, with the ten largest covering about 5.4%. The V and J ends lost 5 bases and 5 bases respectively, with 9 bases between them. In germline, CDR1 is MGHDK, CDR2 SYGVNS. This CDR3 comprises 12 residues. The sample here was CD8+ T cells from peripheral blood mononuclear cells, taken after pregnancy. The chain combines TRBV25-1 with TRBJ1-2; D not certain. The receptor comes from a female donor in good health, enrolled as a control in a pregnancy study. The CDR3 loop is CASSLGPYGYTF. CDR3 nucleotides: TGTGCCAGCAGTTTGGGCCCTTATGGCTACACCTTC.